The rows below give T cell receptor beta chains drawn from one sample of a study of blood T cell repertoires in COVID-19. The protocol was immunoSEQ multiplex PCR, while the TCRdb copy is restricted to in-frame clones and leaves out a portion. The profile shows a few hundred thousand clones, about nine tenths of them singletons. Sequencing was performed on PBMCs or T cells enriched from blood (not recorded which). All receptors come from a woman aged 45-65 years who had recovered from COVID-19. CDR3s include the opening cysteine and the closing phenylalanine or tryptophan. Fields, in order: clone size, V gene, J gene, D gene, CDR3 DNA, CDR3 protein. The D gene is left open where the match is weak. Expanded clones get a size class; other rows say once, few or many, or leave the size out.

-,TRBV3-1/TRBV3-2,TRBJ1-3,-,TGTGCCAGCAGCCAAGATACAGGGTTCGGAAACACCATATATTTT,CASSQDTGFGNTIYF
-,TRBV10-3,TRBJ1-6,-,TGTGCCATCAGTTATTCGGGGGATAATTCACCCCTCCACTTT,CAISYSGDNSPLHF
-,TRBV3-1/TRBV3-2,TRBJ1-2,-,TGTGCCAGCAGCCAAGAAACCCGCGGACAGAGTAACTATGGCTACACCTTC,CASSQETRGQSNYGYTF
-,TRBV7-2,TRBJ2-1,-,TGTGCCAGCAGCCGCCAGCTCGGGAATGAGCAGTTCTTC,CASSRQLGNEQFF
-,TRBV3-1/TRBV3-2,TRBJ2-7,TRBD1,TGTGCCAGCAGCCGCAAACACTTTCACCGGGACAGGGGGCATGAGCAGTACTTC,CASSRKHFHRDRGHEQYF
-,TRBV15,TRBJ2-7,-,TGTGCCACCAGCAGATCGATAGCGAACTCCTACGAGCAGTACTTC,CATSRSIANSYEQYF
-,TRBV2,TRBJ2-5,-,TGTGCCAGCAGTGGGCAGGGCGGAGAGACCCAGTACTTC,CASSGQGGETQYF
-,TRBV11-2,TRBJ2-1,-,TGTGCCAGCAGCTTAAGTCTTGGGGCAGAAAACAATGAGCAGTTCTTC,CASSLSLGAENNEQFF
-,TRBV28,TRBJ2-7,-,TGTGCCAGCAGTTTTGGACACTACGAGCAGTACTTC,CASSFGHYEQYF
-,TRBV7-9,TRBJ1-6,TRBD1,TGTGCCAGCAGCTTAAGGGGACAGCAGAATTCACCCCTCCACTTT,CASSLRGQQNSPLHF
once,TRBV5-1,TRBJ1-1,-,TGCGCCAGCAGCCTTGTTCCGGGGGGTACTGAAGCTTTCTTT,CASSLVPGGTEAFF
-,TRBV28,TRBJ2-1,TRBD2,TGTGCCATTCCAGAAACCGCTAGCGGTGGGTGCTCCTACAATGAGCAGTTCTTC,CAIPETASGGCSYNEQFF
-,TRBV24-1,TRBJ1-2,TRBD1,TGTGCCACTGCACAGGGGTCCCTGCCTGGCTACACCTTC,CATAQGSLPGYTF
-,TRBV5-6,TRBJ1-2,TRBD1,TGTGCCAGCAGCCGAAAAGACAGGGTGAGCGGCTACACCTTC,CASSRKDRVSGYTF
-,TRBV15,TRBJ2-1,TRBD2,TGTGCCACCGAAGGACTAGCCCGCGCTGAGCAGTTCTTC,CATEGLARAEQFF
-,TRBV5-6,TRBJ1-1,TRBD1,TGTGCCAGCAGCTCGCTGGACAGGGGGCACACTGAAGCTTTCTTT,CASSSLDRGHTEAFF
-,TRBV4-1,TRBJ1-4,-,TGCGCCAGCAGCCAAGGGTTAGCAACTAATGAAAAACTGTTTTTT,CASSQGLATNEKLFF
-,TRBV7-2,TRBJ2-7,TRBD1,TGTGCCAGCAGCTTAGGGACAGGGGCTGGCTACGAGCAGTACTTC,CASSLGTGAGYEQYF
-,TRBV4-3,TRBJ1-3,-,TGCGCCAGCAGCCAAGATCTCGCAGGGCCCGGAAACACCATATATTTT,CASSQDLAGPGNTIYF
-,TRBV5-1,TRBJ2-5,-,TGCGCCAGCAGCCCCGGACAGCAAGAGACCCAGTACTTC,CASSPGQQETQYF
-,TRBV7-2,TRBJ2-1,TRBD2,TGTGCCAGCAGCTTTAGCGGGAGATACAATGAGCAGTTCTTC,CASSFSGRYNEQFF
-,TRBV29-1,TRBJ2-7,-,TGCAGCGTTGACGCCGGGACATCCTACGAGCAGTACTTC,CSVDAGTSYEQYF
-,TRBV28,TRBJ2-2,-,TGTGCCAGCAGTTTTTCGGACACCGGGGAGCTGTTTTTT,CASSFSDTGELFF
-,TRBV28,TRBJ1-1,TRBD1,TGTGCCAGCAGTTTACCCAGACAGGGGCGGACTTTCTTT,CASSLPRQGRTFF
-,TRBV28,TRBJ2-2,TRBD2,TGTGCCGGCATGGGGACTAGCGGGTCGAACACCGGGGAGCTGTTTTTT,CAGMGTSGSNTGELFF
-,TRBV3-1/TRBV3-2,TRBJ2-1,TRBD2,TGTGCCAGCAGCGTTAAGCATCTAGCGGGAAGGATCAATGAGCAGTTCTTC,CASSVKHLAGRINEQFF
-,TRBV28,TRBJ1-1,-,TGTGCCAGCAGGGGGCCAGCGAACACTGAAGCTTTCTTT,CASRGPANTEAFF
-,TRBV4-1,TRBJ2-3,-,TGCGCCAGCAGCCACCCAGGGGGGTGGGAGCGTATCGCAGATACGCAGTATTTT,CASSHPGGWERIADTQYF
-,TRBV25-1,TRBJ1-2,TRBD1,TGTGCCAGCAGTGCCAGACAGGGGGGTGGCTACACCTTC,CASSARQGGGYTF
-,TRBV19,TRBJ1-1,-,TGTGCCAGTAGTATAAATAGTGTCACTGAAGCTTTCTTT,CASSINSVTEAFF